Shown below are 28 T cell receptor beta chains from a single sample sequenced in a study of T cells in women clearing cervical HPV infection. The protocol was immunoSEQ multiplex PCR, while the TCRdb copy is restricted to in-frame clones and leaves out a portion. Its table lists fewer than 40,000 clones. Material for sequencing was blood buffy coat. These TCRs come from a woman between 18 and 75 years old with a cervical HPV16 infection that either progressed to CIN3+ or cleared (not recorded which).

CDR3 in amino acids: CARSGDYRGQGITEAFF. The covered CDR3 bases are TGTGCCAGAAGCGGAGACTACAGGGGGCAAGGGATCACTGAA. The chain links TRBV5-3 to TRBJ1-1, with 9 bases matching TRBD1. The CDR3 is cut off 3 residues early in the read; its end comes from the germline J gene. TRBV5-3 is known as an ORF, though its function is uncertain. This CDR3 comprises 17 residues. With 4 bases clipped from V and 4 bases from J, the junction kept 14 bases outside the gene matches.

The CDR3 DNA, read in part, is TGTGCCAGCATATCTGCGGGGGCTGGTGAG. Amino acid sequence: CASISAGAGE. Given in full, the CDR3 is CASISAGAGEQFF. The chain employs TRBV28 and TRBJ2-1; D might be TRBD2 (7 bases). The read ends 3 residues shy of where the CDR3 ends; the end is completed using the germline J gene. Germline-derived CDR1 and CDR2 are MDHEN and SYDVKM. Trimming took off 7 bases at V and 9 bases at J, with 16 bases between the two ends. CDR3 size: 13 residues.

This chain's CDR3 is CSARPDSGPGTQYF. CDR3 DNA (partial): TGCAGTGCCCGTCCGGACTCCGGTCCGGGGACC. This sequence joins TRBV20-1 and TRBJ2-5; TRBD2 is a possible D gene (5 bases). The CDR3 is cut off 3 residues early in the read; its end comes from the germline J gene. Germline loops: CDR1 DFQATT, CDR2 SNEGSKA (reference sequence). Trimming stripped 6 bases from V and 7 bases from J, with 21 bases between. This CDR3 spans 14 amino acids.

With regard to this clone: The read terminates 3 residues ahead of where the CDR3 ends, so the germline J gene completes it. This sequence joins TRBV5-1 and TRBJ2-3; perhaps TRBD1 as D (5 bases). The CDR3 consists of 13 residues. V lost 0 bases, J lost 5 bases, and 7 bases lay in between. CDR1 SGHRS and CDR2 YFSETQ come from the germline V gene. This CDR3 is CASSLEGQDTQYF. The part of the CDR3 DNA that was read is TGCGCCAGCAGCTTGGAGGGGCAAGATACG.

A remark on this clone: Read coverage stops 3 residues before the CDR3 terminus; the germline J gene supplies the remainder. The V gene is TRBV19, the J gene TRBJ1-5; 10 bases align to TRBD1. The CDR3 length is 17 residues. The V gene end was trimmed by 8 bases and the J gene end by 1 base; junction bases not matched to a gene: 11. Germline assignment: CDR1 LNHDA and CDR2 SQIVND (reference sequence). The CDR3 DNA, read in part, is TGTGCCAGTGGGACAGGGGAAGTAGTAGGGAGCAATCAGCCC. Translated: CASGTGEVVGSNQP. The entire CDR3 protein is CASGTGEVVGSNQPQHF.

Worth noting for this clone: The observed sequence ends 3 residues before the CDR3 terminus, with the missing tail filled in from the germline J gene. The V call is TRBV12-3 or TRBV12-4, the J call TRBJ1-6, with D perhaps matching TRBD1 (6 bases). This CDR3 region has 15 residues. Trimming removed 7 bases at V and 0 bases at J, with 10 bases between. The CDR3 loop reads CASILGGSYNSPLHF. CDR3 bases read: TGTGCCAGCATACTAGGGGGCTCCTATAATTCACCC.

Details on this clone: From the germline J gene comes the end of the CDR3, since the read stops 3 residues before it. This chain uses TRBV5-4 with TRBJ1-6; D unclear. CDR3 size: 16 residues. Per the germline V gene, CDR1 is SGHNT and CDR2 is YYREEE (reference sequence). The V and J ends lost 1 base and 8 bases respectively, with 16 bases between them. The CDR3 bases that were read are TGTGCCAGCAGCTTGATCGATTCGGAGGGTTATTCACCC. As protein: CASSLIDSEGYSP. The CDR3 as a whole reads CASSLIDSEGYSPLHF.

In the case of this clone: Sequencing ends 3 residues short of the CDR3 end; the germline J gene provides the rest. The chain couples TRBV5-1 to TRBJ1-4; 7 bases agree with TRBD1. Trimming at V came to 4 bases and at J to 7 bases, leaving 7 bases not matched to a gene. In germline, CDR1 is SGHRS, CDR2 YFSETQ. The length of the CDR3 is 14 residues. The covered CDR3 bases are TGCGCCAGCAGCATACAGGGGCCCAGTGAAAAA. Residues: CASSIQGPSEK. Given in full, the CDR3 is CASSIQGPSEKLFF.

Points on this clone: The CDR3 end is not reached by the read, which stops 3 residues before it; the germline J gene fills it in. The V gene is TRBV30, the J gene TRBJ1-2; D is unresolved. The CDR3 sequence is 13 residues long. Germline CDR1 is GTSNPN and CDR2 is SVGIG (reference sequence). The CDR3 loop is CAWSAITSGTYTF. The CDR3 DNA, read in part, is TGTGCCTGGAGTGCGATAACTAGCGGTACC.

Details on this clone: The read ends 3 residues early relative to the CDR3; the germline J gene fills the gap. V and J are TRBV30 and TRBJ1-1; TRBD1 matches 7 bases. V gave up 2 bases and J gave up 4 bases; unmatched junction bases: 4. The CDR3 spans 13 residues. In germline, CDR1 is GTSNPN, CDR2 SVGIG (reference sequence). CDR3 amino acids: CAWSTQGPTEAFF. Incomplete CDR3 DNA: TGTGCCTGGAGTACACAGGGGCCCACTGAA.

About this clone itself: The sequence runs out 3 residues before the end of the CDR3; the remainder is reconstructed from the germline J gene. V is TRBV5-4 and J is TRBJ2-5; D call uncertain. There are 13 residues in the CDR3. Germline-derived CDR1 and CDR2 are SGHNT and YYREEE (reference sequence). Trimming removed 1 base from V and 1 base from J, with 5 bases in between. This CDR3 reads CASSLPSQETQYF. The DNA read from the CDR3 is TGTGCCAGCAGCTTGCCCAGCCAAGAGACC.

A remark on this clone: The read ends 3 residues shy of where the CDR3 ends; the end is completed using the germline J gene. The chain recombines TRBV18 with TRBJ1-2, with unresolved D. Germline V CDR1 and CDR2: KGHSH, LQKENI. There are 13 residues in the CDR3. This CDR3 is CASSPRHTDTYTF. Partial CDR3 DNA: TGTGCCAGCTCACCACGCCACACAGATACC.

As regards this clone: Read data end 3 residues before the CDR3 end; the end is taken from the germline J gene. The genes are TRBV5-3 and TRBJ2-5; D is perhaps TRBD2 (6 bases). TRBV5-3 is known as an ORF, though its function is uncertain. V lost 4 bases and J lost 3, with 13 bases in between. This CDR3 has 14 residues. CDR3 DNA (partial): TGTGCCAGAAGCCCGTGGGACTTTGAAGAGACC. Translated: CARSPWDFEET. The full CDR3 is CARSPWDFEETQYF.

Comment on this clone: The read halts 3 residues ahead of the CDR3 end, with the missing end drawn from the germline J gene. The chain employs TRBV7-8 and TRBJ1-6; 8 nucleotides match TRBD1. The V gene end was trimmed by 1 base and the J gene end by 8 bases; junction bases not matched to a gene: 4. The CDR3 loop spans 15 amino acids. Germline V gene sequence: CDR1 SGHVS, CDR2 FQNEAQ. CDR3 loop: CASSLGQGRDSPLHF. Partial CDR3 DNA: TGTGCCAGCAGCTTAGGACAGGGGCGGGATTCACCC.

A note on this clone: From the germline J gene comes the end of the CDR3, since the read stops 3 residues before it. The V gene is TRBV19, the J gene TRBJ1-1, with TRBD1 as a possible D gene (6 bases). The germline V gene has CDR1 LNHDA and CDR2 SQIVND (reference sequence). This CDR3 spans 14 amino acids. The CDR3 bases that were read are TGTGCCAGTACCCCGCTAAGACAGGTGAACGAA. Translation gives CASTPLRQVNE. The full CDR3 protein is CASTPLRQVNEAFF. Together with reference TRBV19 and TRBJ1-1, the CDR3 gives the full variable domain: DGGITQSPKYLFRKEGQNVTLSCEQNLNHDAMYWYRQDPGQGLRLIYYSQIVNDFQKGDIAEGYSVSREKKESFPLTVTSAQKNPTAFYLCASTPLRQVNEAFFGQGTRLTVV.

In the case of this clone: The CDR3 end is not reached by the read, which stops 3 residues before it; the germline J gene fills it in. The J gene is TRBJ1-1, the V gene TRBV5-1; 11 nucleotides align to TRBD1. The trim removed 0 bases at V and 5 bases at J, leaving 9 bases unmatched. There are 17 residues in the CDR3. CDR1 and CDR2 (germline): SGHRS, YFSETQ. CDR3 sequence reads: CASSLGGPGQGGTEAFF. Partial CDR3 DNA: TGCGCCAGCAGCTTGGGGGGACCGGGACAGGGGGGGACTGAA.

Concerning this clone: The observed sequence ends 3 residues before the CDR3 terminus, with the missing tail filled in from the germline J gene. V and J are TRBV19 and TRBJ1-4; D remains unclear. CDR3 size: 13 residues. Germline-derived CDR1 and CDR2 are LNHDA and SQIVND (reference sequence). With 5 bases removed from V and 5 bases from J, the gap between germline ends came to 9 bases. CDR3 loop: CASSEAENEKLFF. CDR3 DNA (partial): TGTGCCAGTAGTGAGGCAGAAAATGAAAAA.

As concerns this clone: The CDR3 is cut off 3 residues early in the read; its end comes from the germline J gene. The rearrangement uses TRBV5-4 and TRBJ2-2; D possibly corresponds to TRBD1 (6 bases). V was pared by 0 bases and J by 4 bases, with 13 bases between. The length of the CDR3 is 16 residues. From germline, CDR1 is SGHNT and CDR2 YYREEE (reference sequence). CDR3 region: CASSLGAGAGTGELFF. The part of the CDR3 DNA that was read is TGTGCCAGCAGCTTGGGGGCAGGGGCAGGCACCGGGGAG.

A word on this clone: The observed sequence ends 3 residues before the CDR3 terminus, with the missing tail filled in from the germline J gene. This sequence joins TRBV6-9 and TRBJ1-6; 7 bases map to TRBD1. Germline assignment: CDR1 MNHGY and CDR2 SVAAGI. V was pared by 2 bases and J by 8 bases, with 27 bases of the junction left unmatched. This CDR3 has 22 amino acids. CDR3 sequence reads: CASSYGPLGPAYDRVLDSPLHF. Incomplete CDR3 DNA: TGTGCCAGCAGTTATGGACCCCTCGGTCCGGCCTATGACAGGGTTTTAGATTCACCC.

As to this clone: The read ends 3 residues early relative to the CDR3; the germline J gene fills the gap. The rearrangement links TRBV20-1 to TRBJ2-1; TRBD1 matches at 8 bases. This CDR3 contains 14 residues. J was trimmed by 8 bases and V by 5 bases; bases with no gene match: 11. Germline V gene sequence: CDR1 DFQATT, CDR2 SNEGSKA (reference sequence). The CDR3 here is CSAGRTGSTDEQFF. Incomplete CDR3 DNA: TGCAGTGCTGGGAGGACAGGGTCTACGGATGAG.

On this clone: The read stops 3 residues short of the end of the CDR3; the missing end is completed from the germline J gene. The rearrangement joins TRBV7-9 to TRBJ2-5; no clear D gene. Germline V gene sequence: CDR1 SEHNR, CDR2 FQNEAQ (reference sequence). The CDR3 extends over 15 amino acids. V was shortened by 0 bases and J by 1 base, with 9 bases between the two germline ends. This CDR3 reads CASSLAAGLQETQYF. The part of the CDR3 DNA that was read is TGTGCCAGCAGCTTAGCGGCAGGTCTCCAAGAGACC.

Turning to this clone: This sample also contains other DNA sequences that code for the same CDR3. Incomplete CDR3 DNA: TGTGCCAGCAGTGAACAGGTCTCCTCTGGAAACACC. Protein sequence: CASSEQVSSGNT. The whole CDR3 is CASSEQVSSGNTIYF. The V and J genes are TRBV6-1 and TRBJ1-3, with D unresolved. The read ends 3 residues shy of where the CDR3 ends; the end is completed using the germline J gene. This CDR3 has 15 amino acids. V was shortened by 2 bases and J by 0 bases, with 8 bases between the two germline ends. Germline loops: CDR1 MNHNS, CDR2 SASEGT.

To note about this clone: Read coverage stops 3 residues before the CDR3 terminus; the germline J gene supplies the remainder. This chain uses TRBV20-1 with TRBJ1-5; possible D gene TRBD1, 6 bases. This CDR3 has 14 amino acids. V was pared by 4 bases and J by 2 bases, with 12 bases between. CDR1 and CDR2 from the germline V gene are DFQATT and SNEGSKA (reference sequence). The DNA read from the CDR3 is TGCAGTGCTACAACAGGGTTGGGCAATCAGCCC. Translated: CSATTGLGNQP. The entire CDR3 protein is CSATTGLGNQPQHF.

As regards this clone: The read is 3 residues too short to cover the CDR3 end, so that end is filled in from the germline J gene. This rearrangement joins TRBV5-4 to TRBJ1-2; the D gene is possibly TRBD1 (6 bases). Per the germline V gene, CDR1 is SGHNT and CDR2 is YYREEE (reference sequence). Deletions cut 5 bases from V and 1 base from J, with 15 bases between. The CDR3 is 15 residues long. The part of the CDR3 DNA that was read is TGTGCCAGCAGTTCTGTCGGGGGGCTTAACTATGGC. This translates into CASSSVGGLNYG. The full CDR3 is CASSSVGGLNYGYTF.

In regard to this clone: Read coverage stops 3 residues before the CDR3 terminus; the germline J gene supplies the remainder. This chain joins TRBV20-1 and TRBJ2-2, with a weak D call TRBD1 (8 bases). CDR1 DFQATT and CDR2 SNEGSKA come from the germline V gene (reference sequence). The CDR3 consists of 14 residues. CDR3 amino acids: CSAIRTGRDEKLFF. The covered CDR3 bases are TGCAGTGCTATCAGGACAGGGAGGGATGAAAAG.

Points on this clone: Coverage ceases 3 residues before the CDR3 finishes, and the germline J gene fills in the end. The chain has TRBV29-1 and TRBJ1-1; D might be TRBD1 (6 bases). The CDR3 loop spans 11 amino acids. Germline loops: CDR1 SQVTM, CDR2 ANQGSEA. The V end was cut by 4 bases, the J end by 7 bases, with 10 bases between. The CDR3 here is CSVVRTVEAFF. Incomplete CDR3 DNA: TGCAGCGTTGTTCGGACAGTTGAA.

Turning to this clone: The read is 3 residues too short to cover the CDR3 end, so that end is filled in from the germline J gene. This chain connects TRBV7-9 to TRBJ1-2, with 7 bases identical to TRBD1. Germline-derived CDR1 and CDR2 are SEHNR and FQNEAQ (reference sequence). The length of the CDR3 is 14 residues. CDR3 loop: CASSLVGQTYDYTF. The sequenced part of the CDR3 DNA is TGTGCCAGCAGCTTAGTGGGACAGACCTACGAC.

The CDR3 DNA, read in part, is TGTGCCAGTACCCCGGGGAGAAGCACAGATACG. This sequence encodes CASTPGRSTDT. The full-length CDR3 reads as CASTPGRSTDTQYF. The chain joins TRBV19 to TRBJ2-3; D may be TRBD2 (5 bases). The read falls 3 residues short of the CDR3 end, and the missing part is taken from the germline J gene. The CDR3 spans 14 residues. From germline, CDR1 is LNHDA and CDR2 SQIVND (reference sequence). V lost 7 bases and J 0 bases, leaving 11 bases between the germline ends.